A single sample is the source of the 28 T cell receptor beta chains below, sequenced in a study of post-analysis software for immune sequencing data. Unique molecular identifiers were built into the TCR beta cDNA libraries. One entry per CDR3 protein results from TCRdb running MiXCR on the PCR reads. Altogether more than 450,000 distinct CDR3 sequences are present, 34% being singletons, with the ten largest covering 4.5% to 7.5%. These receptors lack a known antigen. Study results and limitations: In patients, a few TRBV segments were more frequent than in controls, with TRBV5-6, TRBV5-1 and TRBV20-1 among them.

Source material: blood. The receptors stem from a girl younger than 18 with multiple sclerosis.

Details on this clonotype: A junction boundary mismatches the germline segment, possibly from a read error. This rearrangement joins TRBV11-2 to TRBJ2-1; D remains unclear. The CDR3 loop spans 13 amino acids. Germline values: CDR1 SGHAT, CDR2 FQNNGV. CDR3 nucleotides: TGTGCCAACAGCTCGAAACCGATGATAGGGCAGTTCTTC. Translated, it gives CANSSKPMIGQFF. The full variable domain, rest sourced from reference TRBV11-2 and TRBJ2-1, is EAGVAQSPRYKIIEKRQSVAFWCNPISGHATLYWYQQILGQGPKLLIQFQNNGVVDDSQLPKDRFSAERLKGVDSTLKIQPAKLEDSAVYLCANSSKPMIGQFFGPGTRLTVL.

J is TRBJ1-2 and V is TRBV6-4; tentative D call: TRBD1 (5 bases). The germline V gene encodes CDR1 MRHNA and CDR2 SNTAGT. V lost 4 bases and J lost 4, with 7 bases in between. This CDR3 contains 12 residues. Here the CDR3 DNA reads TGTGCCAGCAGTGGGGACTTCTATGGCTACACCTTC. Translated, it gives CASSGDFYGYTF.

V and J are TRBV4-2 and TRBJ2-3; 12 nucleotides match TRBD2. CDR3 length equals 16 residues. The ends lost 4 bases at V and 4 bases at J; junction bases unmatched: 6. Germline V gene lookup returns CDR1 LGHNA and CDR2 YNFKEQ. For the CDR3, the DNA is TGTGCCAGCAGCCCGAACCCTAGCGGGGGGGCAGATACGCAGTATTTT. This sequence encodes CASSPNPSGGADTQYF.

The chain links TRBV27 to TRBJ2-2; 9 nucleotides agree with TRBD2. Germline V lookup: CDR1 MNHEY, CDR2 SMNVEV (reference sequence). After removal of 5 bases from V and 4 bases from J, the junction contained 5 bases not matched to a gene. The CDR3 contains 15 residues. As DNA, the CDR3 is TGTGCCAGCAGTCCATTACTAGCGGGCACCGGGGAGCTGTTTTTT. Translation gives CASSPLLAGTGELFF.

The chain couples TRBV20-1 to TRBJ1-6; 8 bases map to TRBD1. CDR1 is DFQATT, CDR2 SNEGSKA, per germline (reference sequence). With 1 base clipped from V and 7 bases from J, the junction kept 9 bases outside the gene matches. The CDR3 loop spans 16 amino acids. As DNA, the CDR3 is TGCAGTGCTAGAGTTGACGACAGGGGTGGAAATTCACCCCTCCACTTT. This codes for CSARVDDRGGNSPLHF.

In its sample, this clonotype was seen a few times. V gene TRBV20-1 combines with J gene TRBJ2-5; 7 positions agree with TRBD1. The CDR3 covers 13 residues. With 2 bases clipped from V and 3 bases from J, the junction kept 3 bases outside the gene matches. CDR1 is DFQATT, CDR2 SNEGSKA, per germline (reference sequence). CDR3 sequence reads: CSARRGGEETQYF. CDR3 in DNA: TGCAGTGCTAGAAGAGGGGGCGAAGAGACCCAGTACTTC.

The CDR3 DNA follows: TGTGCCAGTAGTATTAATCGACAGTACAATCAGCCCCAGCATTTT. Its translation is CASSINRQYNQPQHF. The chain is built from TRBV19 and TRBJ1-5; possible D gene TRBD1, 5 bases. The length of the CDR3 is 15 residues. The germline CDR1 and CDR2 sequences are LNHDA and SQIVND (reference sequence). V was clipped by 3 bases and J by 3 bases, with 12 bases between them.

This chain uses TRBV28 with TRBJ2-7, with 8 bases lining up with TRBD1. Germline CDR1 reads MDHEN; CDR2 reads SYDVKM. With 10 bases clipped from V and 3 bases from J, the junction kept 5 bases outside the gene matches. This CDR3 is 12 amino acids long. For the CDR3, the DNA is TGTGCCACAACAGGGGGAGACTACGAGCAGTACTTC. It encodes CATTGGDYEQYF. Filled out from reference TRBV28 and TRBJ2-7, the complete variable domain reads DVKVTQSSRYLVKRTGEKVFLECVQDMDHENMFWYRQDPGLGLRLIYFSYDVKMKEKGDIPEGYSVSREKKERFSLILESASTNQTSMYLCATTGGDYEQYFGPGTRLTVT.

This clonotype was detected only a few times. A read error is possible here, since a much larger clone lies one base away. The chain uses TRBV20-1 and TRBJ2-7, with D unclear. This CDR3 has 15 amino acids. Germline CDR1 DFQATT, CDR2 SNEGSKA (reference sequence). CDR3 sequence: CRADNTEVASYEQYF. The CDR3 DNA sequence: TGCCGTGCTGACAATACAGAGGTGGCCAGCTACGAGCAGTACTTC.

This clonotype showed up just a few times. The genes are TRBV6-6 and TRBJ1-2, with D possibly being TRBD1 (5 bases). The CDR3 contains 13 residues. From germline, CDR1 is MNHNY and CDR2 SVGAGI (reference sequence). V lost 8 bases, J lost 7 bases, and 17 bases lay in between. CDR3 in DNA: TGTGCCAGCGGAGTGCCGGGACCTCGTGGCTACACCTTC. The encoded protein is CASGVPGPRGYTF.

A few counts support this clonotype. The rearrangement links TRBV20-1 to TRBJ2-1, with 12 bases that match TRBD2. This CDR3 has 17 amino acids. The V and J ends lost 1 base and 5 bases, in that order; junction bases with no gene match: 9. Germline loops: CDR1 DFQATT, CDR2 SNEGSKA (reference sequence). This CDR3 is CSARVEGLAGRDNEQFF. CDR3 nucleotides: TGCAGTGCTAGAGTAGAAGGACTAGCGGGGAGGGACAATGAGCAGTTCTTC.

This clonotype was detected a few times. This sequence joins TRBV5-6 and TRBJ2-7, with D unresolved. Deletions cut 2 bases from V and 2 bases from J, with 8 bases between. CDR1 is SGHDT, CDR2 YYEEEE, per germline. This CDR3 is 13 amino acids long. The CDR3 DNA reads as TGTGCCAGCAGCTTCGACACAACCTACGAGCAGTACTTC. This gives the protein CASSFDTTYEQYF.

The rearrangement joins TRBV18 to TRBJ2-4, with D perhaps being TRBD1 or TRBD2 (5 bases each). Trimming removed 3 bases at V and 2 bases at J, with 14 bases between. The length of the CDR3 is 16 residues. CDR1 and CDR2 (germline): KGHSH, LQKENI. The CDR3 bases are TGTGCCAGCTCACCGAGCGGCAGGGCTCCCAAAAACATTCAGTACTTC. This gives the protein CASSPSGRAPKNIQYF. Complete variable domain (other parts from reference TRBV18 and TRBJ2-4): NAGVMQNPRHLVRRRGQEARLRCSPMKGHSHVYWYRQLPEEGLKFMVYLQKENIIDESGMPKERFSAEFPKEGPSILRIQQVVRGDSAAYFCASSPSGRAPKNIQYFGAGTRLSVL.

V and J are TRBV6-5 and TRBJ2-1; perhaps TRBD2 as D (5 bases). Trimming removed 0 bases from V and 1 base from J, with 10 bases in between. This CDR3 is built from 16 residues. CDR1 MNHEY and CDR2 SVGAGI come from the germline V gene. The CDR3 loop is CASSYSRVYSYNEQFF. The CDR3 DNA reads as TGTGCCAGCAGTTACTCGAGGGTGTATTCCTACAATGAGCAGTTCTTC.

The chain uses TRBV4-1 and TRBJ1-6, with a tentative D call TRBD1 (5 bases). Trimming stripped 5 bases from V and 9 bases from J, with 17 bases between. CDR1 and CDR2 from the germline V gene are MGHRA and YSYEKL. The CDR3 runs to 15 residues. The CDR3 here is CASSKGPLGFSPLHF. The CDR3 DNA follows: TGCGCCAGCAGCAAGGGACCCCTGGGTTTTTCACCCCTCCACTTT.

V gene TRBV6-2 or TRBV6-3 combines with J gene TRBJ1-5, with D tentatively TRBD1 (5 bases). This CDR3 is 16 amino acids long. Deletions cut 0 bases from V and 0 bases from J, with 9 bases between. Germline CDR1 MNHEY, CDR2 SVGEGT. CDR3 amino acids: CASSYSRQISNQPQHF. The CDR3 DNA is TGTGCCAGCAGTTACTCGCGACAGATTAGCAATCAGCCCCAGCATTTT.

This clonotype was detected a few times. The V gene is TRBV4-2, the J gene TRBJ2-1; 12 nucleotides line up with TRBD1. The CDR3 is 14 residues long. V lost 6 bases, J lost 10 bases, and 7 bases stayed unmatched. Germline V gene sequence: CDR1 LGHNA, CDR2 YNFKEQ. CDR3 nucleotides: TGTGCCAGCAGGCGGGACAGGGGGCTTGAAGAGCAGTTCTTC. This sequence encodes CASRRDRGLEEQFF.

This chain connects TRBV29-1 to TRBJ1-2; possibly TRBD1 for D (6 bases). Germline CDR1 and CDR2: SQVTM and ANQGSEA. This CDR3 is 13 amino acids long. The V end was cut by 7 bases, the J end by 8 bases, with 20 bases between. The CDR3, as DNA: TGCAGCGGGACGGGACACATCGTTGGGGGCTACACCTTC. This gives the protein CSGTGHIVGGYTF.

Only a few counts were recorded for this clonotype. V usage is TRBV12-3 or TRBV12-4 and J usage is TRBJ2-1, with TRBD2 matching over 7 bases. The CDR3 contains 15 residues. V lost 3 bases, J lost 0 bases, and 2 bases stayed unmatched. The CDR3, as DNA: TGTGCCAGCAGTTTTGGACTAGACTCCTACAATGAGCAGTTCTTC. Encoded protein: CASSFGLDSYNEQFF.

This clonotype was seen once. CDR3 amino acids: CASSLPRDRGDTEAFF. CDR3 in DNA: TGTGCCAGCAGCTTACCCCGGGACAGGGGGGACACTGAAGCTTTCTTT. The chain uses TRBV7-8 and TRBJ1-1; 11 bases map to TRBD1. CDR1 is SGHVS, CDR2 FQNEAQ, per germline. The CDR3 spans 16 residues. V was pared by 2 bases and J by 3 bases, with 5 bases of the junction left unmatched.

The chain employs TRBV2 and TRBJ1-4; TRBD1 agrees at 7 bases. CDR3 size: 14 residues. The ends lost 4 bases at V and 7 bases at J; junction bases unmatched: 6. Germline V gene sequence: CDR1 SNHLY, CDR2 FYNNEI. The CDR3: CASSVQGLGEKLFF. The CDR3 nucleotides read TGTGCCAGCAGTGTACAGGGGCTTGGTGAAAAACTGTTTTTT.

Worth noting for this clonotype: Germline is not matched at one junction end, which may reflect a read error. The rearrangement joins TRBV9 to TRBJ2-1; 7 bases line up with TRBD1. This CDR3 has 15 amino acids. Germline V CDR1 and CDR2: SGDLS, YYNGEE. This CDR3 reads CANSSRTGSYNEQFF. The CDR3 DNA reads as TGTGCCAACAGCTCCCGGACAGGCTCCTACAATGAGCAGTTCTTC.

The chain is built from TRBV29-1 and TRBJ1-1; D gene uncertain. The CDR3 totals 15 residues. Germline CDR1 SQVTM, CDR2 ANQGSEA. Trimming removed 4 bases from V and 2 bases from J, with 17 bases in between. DNA of the CDR3: TGCAGCGTTGCCTTGGTTCTAACGGTTAACACTGAAGCTTTCTTT. Translated, it gives CSVALVLTVNTEAFF.

As regards this clonotype: Compared with germline, one end of the junction differs, possibly owing to a read error. V usage is TRBV3-1 and J usage is TRBJ2-3; D is tentatively TRBD1 or TRBD2 (5 bases each). The CDR3 is 14 residues long. CDR1 and CDR2 (germline): LGHDT, YNNKEL (reference sequence). The CDR3 bases are TGTGCCTGCAGCCGGGACCCAGGCACAGATACGCAGTATTTT. Translating gives CACSRDPGTDTQYF.

This chain connects TRBV5-6 to TRBJ1-3, with D unclear. The CDR3 loop spans 18 amino acids. Germline assignment: CDR1 SGHDT and CDR2 YYEEEE. V shed 1 base and J shed 1 base, with 18 bases lying between them. The CDR3 sequence: CASSLFWPAEGSGNTIYF. The DNA for the CDR3 is TGTGCCAGCAGCTTGTTTTGGCCAGCCGAAGGGTCTGGAAACACCATATATTTT.

This clonotype came up a few times. CDR3 amino acids: CASSPSSLNSPLHF. DNA of the CDR3: TGTGCCAGCAGTCCGTCCTCTTTAAATTCACCCCTCCACTTT. This chain links TRBV12-3 or TRBV12-4 with TRBJ1-6, with D unresolved. Trimming took off 5 bases at V and 7 bases at J, with 12 bases between the two ends. The CDR3 covers 14 residues.

The chain carries TRBV12-3 or TRBV12-4 and TRBJ1-6, with D hard to call. CDR3 length: 13 residues. Trimming stripped 3 bases from V and 18 bases from J, with 18 bases between. The CDR3 here is CASSFFPIRAPHF. For the CDR3, the DNA is TGTGCCAGCAGTTTTTTCCCCATTCGGGCCCCCCACTTT.

Note on this clonotype: One end of the junction fails to match germline, which may point to a read error. V and J are TRBV4-2 and TRBJ2-7; D unresolved. The CDR3 has 14 residues. CDR1 and CDR2 from the germline V gene are LGHNA and YNFKEQ. The CDR3 bases are TGTGCCAGCAGCCAAGGTCCTACCACCTACGAGCAGAACTTC. Translation gives CASSQGPTTYEQNF.